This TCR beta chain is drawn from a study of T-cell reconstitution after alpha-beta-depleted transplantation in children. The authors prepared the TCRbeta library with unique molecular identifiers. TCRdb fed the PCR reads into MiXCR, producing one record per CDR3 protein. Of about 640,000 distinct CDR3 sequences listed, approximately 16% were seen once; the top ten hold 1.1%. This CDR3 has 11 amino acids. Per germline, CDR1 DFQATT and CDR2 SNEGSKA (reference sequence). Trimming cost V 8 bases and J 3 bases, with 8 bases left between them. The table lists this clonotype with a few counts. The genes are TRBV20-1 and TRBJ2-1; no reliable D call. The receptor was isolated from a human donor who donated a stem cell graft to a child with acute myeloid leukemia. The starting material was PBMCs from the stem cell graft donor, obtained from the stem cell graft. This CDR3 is CSSVYYNEQFF. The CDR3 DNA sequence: TGCAGTTCCGTCTACTACAATGAGCAGTTCTTC.